This T cell receptor (beta chain) was sequenced for a study of CD8 T cells in ankylosing spondylitis. Making use of molecular barcodes, quantitative 5'-RACE generated TCR beta libraries. From the 5' RACE reads, TCRdb called clonotypes with MiXCR, one entry per CDR3 protein. The sample consists of about 150,000 distinct CDR3 sequences, approximately 48% of them appearing once. This clonotype was counted a few times. With 5 bases removed from V and 15 bases from J, the gap between germline ends came to 23 bases. The CDR3 totals 14 residues. The germline CDR1 and CDR2 sequences are SGHAT and FQNNGV. The V call is TRBV11-2, the J call TRBJ2-1; D might be TRBD2 (6 bases). This receptor was obtained from a male donor with ankylosing spondylitis. Sequenced material: synovial fluid, either unsorted or a sorted T cell fraction (not recorded which). In DNA form, the CDR3 reads TGTGCCAGCAGCCCCACCCCAGGGAGGTCGCCGCCGTTCTTC. Protein product: CASSPTPGRSPPFF.